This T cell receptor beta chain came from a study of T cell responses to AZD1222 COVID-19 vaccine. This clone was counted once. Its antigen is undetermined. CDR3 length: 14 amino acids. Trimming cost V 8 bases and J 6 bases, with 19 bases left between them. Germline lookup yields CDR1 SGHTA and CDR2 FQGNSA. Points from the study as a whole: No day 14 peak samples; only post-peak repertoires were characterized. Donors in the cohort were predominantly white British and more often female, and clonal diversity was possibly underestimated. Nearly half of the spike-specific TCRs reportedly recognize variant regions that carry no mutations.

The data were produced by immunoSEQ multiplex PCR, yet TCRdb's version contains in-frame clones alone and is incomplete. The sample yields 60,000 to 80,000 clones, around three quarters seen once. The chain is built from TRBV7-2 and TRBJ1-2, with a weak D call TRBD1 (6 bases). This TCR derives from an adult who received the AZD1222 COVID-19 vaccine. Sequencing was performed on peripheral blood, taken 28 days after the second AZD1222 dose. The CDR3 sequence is CASAGAGAPNGYTF. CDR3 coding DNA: TGTGCCAGCGCGGGGGCAGGGGCGCCTAATGGCTACACCTTC. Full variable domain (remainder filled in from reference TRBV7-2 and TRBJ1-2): GAGVSQSPSNKVTEKGKDVELRCDPISGHTALYWYRQSLGQGLEFLIYFQGNSAPDKSGLPSDRFSAERTGGSVSTLTIQRTQQEDSAVYLCASAGAGAPNGYTFGSGTRLTVV.